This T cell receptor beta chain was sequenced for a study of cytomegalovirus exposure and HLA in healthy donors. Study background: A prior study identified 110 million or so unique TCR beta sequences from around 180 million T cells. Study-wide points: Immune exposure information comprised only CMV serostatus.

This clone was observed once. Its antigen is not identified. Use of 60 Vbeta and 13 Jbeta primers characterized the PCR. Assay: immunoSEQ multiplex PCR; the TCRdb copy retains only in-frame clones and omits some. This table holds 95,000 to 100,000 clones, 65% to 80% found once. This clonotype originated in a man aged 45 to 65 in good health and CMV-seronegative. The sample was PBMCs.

This CDR3 reads CARSPSIGDNEQFF. CDR3 nucleotides: TGTGCCAGGAGTCCCTCTATCGGGGACAATGAGCAGTTCTTC. The gene calls are TRBV19 and TRBJ2-1, with D perhaps matching TRBD2 (5 bases). Trimming left V 9 bases short and J 5 bases short, with 17 bases between. Germline CDR1 reads LNHDA; CDR2 reads SQIVND (reference sequence). The length of the CDR3 is 14 residues.